A selection of T cell receptor beta chains follows, all from one sample in a study of CXCR3 chemokines and chemotherapy response in bladder cancer. TCRdb recomputed calls from the PCR reads with MiXCR, one row per CDR3 protein. The top ten clones hold about 8.7% of a sample with around 8,800 distinct CDR3 sequences, approximately 22% of them seen once. This specimen was taken from a patient whose treatment included neoadjuvant chemotherapy. These receptors came from a human donor with bladder cancer that did not respond to neoadjuvant chemotherapy. The CDR3 runs from the conserved cysteine through the conserved F or W. The D gene is left open where the match is weak. Clone size is stated in some rows and not others, as once, few, many or a class when expanded.

J gene	D gene	V gene	clone size	CDR3 protein	CDR3 DNA
TRBJ1-5	-	TRBV20-1	many	CSAGGGNGQPQHF	TGCAGTGCCGGTGGGGGGAACGGTCAGCCCCAGCATTTT
TRBJ2-5	TRBD2	TRBV6-2/TRBV6-3	medium-sized	CASSSGLVGLTQYF	TGTGCCAGCAGTTCTGGCTTAGTGGGACTAACCCAGTACTTC
TRBJ1-5	TRBD1	TRBV19	many	CASSTGDRYQPQHF	TGTGCCAGTAGTACTGGGGACAGATATCAGCCCCAGCATTTT
TRBJ1-3	-	TRBV7-2	medium-sized	CASSLLSGVGNTIYF	TGTGCCAGCAGCTTACTTTCTGGGGTCGGAAACACCATATATTTT
TRBJ2-3	TRBD2	TRBV6-5	-	CASSFGLAGTDTQYF	TGTGCCAGCAGTTTCGGACTAGCGGGCACAGATACGCAGTATTTT
TRBJ1-2	-	TRBV5-4	many	CASSSRGLMDGYTF	TGTGCCAGCAGCTCGAGGGGATTGATGGATGGCTACACCTTC
TRBJ2-1	-	TRBV6-1	few	CASRYGAGSSYNEQFF	TGTGCCAGCAGGTATGGCGCGGGGAGCTCCTACAATGAGCAGTTCTTC
TRBJ2-7	-	TRBV20-1	many	CSAARQYEQYF	TGCAGTGCAGCCCGACAGTACGAGCAGTACTTC
TRBJ1-1	TRBD1	TRBV5-6	many	CASSLGLHRTGSLETEAFF	TGTGCCAGCAGCTTGGGATTACACCGGACAGGATCGTTGGAGACTGAAGCTTTCTTT
TRBJ2-5	TRBD2	TRBV29-1	many	CSVGASGGAGTQYF	TGCAGCGTTGGGGCTAGCGGGGGGGCGGGGACCCAGTACTTC
TRBJ2-7	TRBD2	TRBV6-6	-	CASSYSGGSYEQYF	TGTGCCAGCAGTTATAGCGGGGGCTCCTACGAGCAGTACTTC
TRBJ2-3	-	TRBV19	medium-sized	CASSIGGGTSTDTQYF	TGTGCCAGTAGTATTGGCGGAGGAACTAGCACAGATACGCAGTATTTT
TRBJ1-2	-	TRBV2	-	CASSESGTSNYGYTF	TGTGCCAGCAGTGAATCGGGGACCTCTAACTATGGCTACACCTTC
TRBJ2-1	TRBD2	TRBV7-2	-	CASSAALAGGLSYNEQFF	TGTGCCAGCAGCGCCGCTCTAGCGGGGGGGCTCTCCTACAATGAGCAGTTCTTC
TRBJ2-3	TRBD2	TRBV7-2	-	CASSRLAGIEDTQYF	TGTGCCAGCAGCCGCCTAGCGGGGATCGAAGATACGCAGTATTTT
TRBJ1-5	TRBD1	TRBV6-2/TRBV6-3	medium-sized	CASSTQGGQPQHF	TGTGCCAGCAGTACTCAGGGGGGGCAGCCCCAGCATTTT
TRBJ1-2	-	TRBV6-1	many	CASGEDSNYGYTF	TGTGCCAGCGGGGAGGACAGCAACTATGGCTACACCTTC
TRBJ2-2	TRBD1	TRBV18	many	CASSTGVDTGELFF	TGTGCCAGCTCAACAGGGGTGGACACCGGGGAGCTGTTTTTT
TRBJ2-1	TRBD2	TRBV6-5	many	CASSYSTSSGGAGEQFF	TGTGCCAGCAGTTACTCGACAAGCAGCGGGGGGGCCGGTGAGCAGTTCTTC
TRBJ2-3	-	TRBV6-6	-	CASPGDTQYF	TGTGCCAGTCCAGGAGATACGCAGTATTTT